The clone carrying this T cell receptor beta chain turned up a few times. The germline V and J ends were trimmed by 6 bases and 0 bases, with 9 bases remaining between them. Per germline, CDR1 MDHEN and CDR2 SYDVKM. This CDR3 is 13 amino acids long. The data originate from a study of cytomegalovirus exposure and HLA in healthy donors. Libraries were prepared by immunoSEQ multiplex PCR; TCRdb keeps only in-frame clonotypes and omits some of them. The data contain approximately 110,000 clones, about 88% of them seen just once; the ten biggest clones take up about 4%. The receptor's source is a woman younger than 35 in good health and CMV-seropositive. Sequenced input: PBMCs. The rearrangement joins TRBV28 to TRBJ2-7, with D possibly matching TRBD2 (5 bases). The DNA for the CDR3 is TGTGCCAGCAGCCAAGCGGACTCCTACGAGCAGTACTTC. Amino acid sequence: CASSQADSYEQYF.